The next 11 T cell receptor beta chains were all read from a single sample in a study of T cells after yellow fever vaccination. TCRdb called the 5' RACE reads again in MiXCR, with one record for every CDR3 protein. Of 150,000 to 200,000 distinct CDR3 sequences detected, about a tenth appear once; the ten largest clones hold roughly 33%. Here the sequenced sample was CD8+ T cells sorted from PBMCs, taken 45 days after the yellow fever booster vaccination. Receptors originate from a man younger than 30 who received the YFV17D yellow fever vaccine.

This clonotype appeared many times. The chain carries TRBV11-2 and TRBJ2-7, with TRBD1 identical over 9 bases. V shed 7 bases and J 3 bases; nucleotides not matched to a gene: 10. The germline gives CDR1 SGHAT, CDR2 FQNNGV. This CDR3 is built from 15 residues. Here the CDR3 DNA reads TGTGCCAGCACCAACCTCGGACAGGGGATCTACGAGCAGTACTTC. This translates into CASTNLGQGIYEQYF.

The V call is TRBV5-1, the J call TRBJ2-1, with D possibly matching TRBD1 (5 bases). CDR1 is SGHRS, CDR2 YFSETQ, per germline. The CDR3 extends over 15 amino acids. V was clipped by 4 bases and J by 6 bases, with 17 bases between them. CDR3 sequence: CASSLHRNSVNEQFF. The CDR3 region has the DNA TGCGCCAGCAGCCTCCACAGGAACTCGGTCAATGAGCAGTTCTTC.

This clonotype appeared many times. The chain links TRBV7-9 to TRBJ1-1; the D gene is possibly TRBD1 (6 bases). The CDR3 runs 13 residues. The V and J ends lost 6 bases and 2 bases respectively, with 10 bases between them. The germline CDR1 and CDR2 sequences are SEHNR and FQNEAQ (reference sequence). CDR3 in amino acids: CASSSTGNTEAFF. The CDR3 DNA reads TGTGCCAGCAGTTCGACAGGAAACACTGAAGCTTTCTTT.

The chain recombines TRBV2 with TRBJ1-2; 7 nucleotides match TRBD1. Germline CDR1 and CDR2: SNHLY and FYNNEI. The J segment lost 4 bases and the V segment lost 7 bases, leaving 12 bases of the junction unmatched. This CDR3 has 15 amino acids. CDR3 loop: CASKQTGSPFYGYTF. CDR3 DNA: TGTGCCAGCAAACAGACAGGGAGCCCCTTCTATGGCTACACCTTC.

This clonotype was seen more than once but under ten times. This chain joins TRBV20-1 and TRBJ2-7; no clear D gene. This CDR3 spans 13 amino acids. V was trimmed by 2 bases and J by 0 bases, leaving 8 bases between them. From germline, CDR1 is DFQATT and CDR2 SNEGSKA (reference sequence). CDR3 DNA sequence: TGCAGTGCTAGATCCGACACCTCCTACGAGCAGTACTTC. As protein: CSARSDTSYEQYF.

There are a few counts of this clonotype. This sequence joins TRBV15 and TRBJ2-7; TRBD2 might be the D (5 bases). Germline-derived CDR1 and CDR2 are LNHNV and YYDKDF (reference sequence). This CDR3 region has 14 residues. V shed 4 bases and J shed 0 bases, with 10 bases lying between them. The CDR3 DNA follows: TGTGCCACCAGCACCGGACGGGACTCCTACGAGCAGTACTTC. It is translated as CATSTGRDSYEQYF.

Only a few counts were recorded for this clonotype. CDR3 sequence (DNA): TGTGCCAGCAGCGCGGGGACAGGTCCATTCTATGGCTACACCTTC. Residues: CASSAGTGPFYGYTF. The genes are TRBV9 and TRBJ1-2, with 8 bases identical to TRBD1. The CDR3 runs 15 residues. The germline V gene has CDR1 SGDLS and CDR2 YYNGEE. The V segment lost 3 bases and the J segment 4 bases; nucleotides outside the gene matches: 8.

The chain joins TRBV10-3 to TRBJ2-2; D might be TRBD1 (5 bases). Germline values: CDR1 ENHRY, CDR2 SYGVKD. Trimming stripped 8 bases from V and 2 bases from J, with 12 bases between. The CDR3 length is 14 residues. As DNA, the CDR3 is TGTGCCATCCTAGGGGCCCGCAACACCGGGGAGCTGTTTTTT. Its translation is CAILGARNTGELFF.

This sequence joins TRBV19 and TRBJ2-7; weak D call: TRBD2 (6 bases). V was shortened by 11 bases and J by 5 bases, with 19 bases between the two germline ends. The CDR3 totals 13 residues. The V gene's germline CDR1 is LNHDA and CDR2 SQIVND (reference sequence). The CDR3 DNA reads TGTGCCCCCCTCGGGAGAGGGTCGGACGAGCAGTACGTC. Protein sequence: CAPLGRGSDEQYV.

The chain couples TRBV7-9 to TRBJ2-7; D may match TRBD1 or TRBD2 (5 bases each). CDR1 is SEHNR, CDR2 FQNEAQ, per germline (reference sequence). V lost 5 bases and J lost 7, with 12 bases in between. The CDR3 covers 12 residues. The CDR3 bases are TGTGCCAGCAGCAAGCAAGGGGAGGAGCAGTACTTC. This gives the protein CASSKQGEEQYF.

The CDR3 DNA sequence: TGTGCCAGCAGATCCAGGGACAGGGATACGCAGTATTTT. Its protein is CASRSRDRDTQYF. This rearrangement joins TRBV6-5 to TRBJ2-3, with TRBD1 matching over 8 bases. Germline V lookup: CDR1 MNHEY, CDR2 SVGAGI. The CDR3 loop spans 13 amino acids. V was clipped by 6 bases and J by 6 bases; unmatched bases: 5.